The present T cell receptor (beta chain) was sequenced within a study of blood T cell repertoires in COVID-19. At the level of the study: Spain, Italy and the United States supplied samples that represented acute and convalescent COVID-19. PBMCs, B-cell-depleted T cells, or T cells were the source of the cDNA or gDNA that made up the material.

The germline gives CDR1 SGHKS, CDR2 YYEKEE (reference sequence). Trimming at V came to 2 bases and at J to 6 bases, leaving 6 bases not matched to a gene. The CDR3 totals 15 residues. Original processing methods: How many nucleated cells were present was estimated from reference gene primer amplification. Here immunoSEQ multiplex PCR was the method, and the copy in TCRdb shows in-frame clones only, minus some. Clone size and the V and J calls come from that table; the DNA yielded D and trimming. The profile covers about 85,000 clones, with under 90% appearing a single time and about an eighth taken by the ten largest.

The TCR was taken from a human donor in a cohort sampled during active COVID-19. Sequencing was done on a sample of peripheral blood. The chain is built from TRBV5-5 and TRBJ2-4, with 9 bases lining up with TRBD1. The CDR3: CASSLLQGAGNIQYF. As DNA, the CDR3 is TGTGCCAGCAGCTTACTACAGGGGGCTGGAAACATTCAGTACTTC.